The 8 T cell receptor beta chains below all came from one sample that was sequenced in a study of OX40 agonist ivuxolimab in advanced cancers. The data were produced by immunoSEQ multiplex PCR, yet TCRdb's version contains in-frame clones alone and is incomplete. The sample consists of nearly 80,000 clones, around 82% of them appearing once. The specimen comprised CD4+ or CD8+ T cells sorted from blood, sampled in a trial of the OX40 agonist ivuxolimab. Source of these receptors: an adult with an advanced solid tumor such as melanoma, head and neck, liver or kidney cancer.

This rearrangement joins TRBV28 to TRBJ1-2; D unresolved. The V and J ends lost 6 bases and 2 bases respectively, with 16 bases between them. This CDR3 has 15 residues. In germline, CDR1 is MDHEN, CDR2 SYDVKM. CDR3 protein: CASRRLLTRNYGYTF. The CDR3 DNA follows: TGTGCCAGCAGGCGACTTTTAACAAGGAACTATGGCTACACCTTC.

This chain connects TRBV7-8 to TRBJ2-1; D not resolved. Germline V CDR1 and CDR2: SGHVS, FQNEAQ. The CDR3 has 17 amino acids. The V and J ends lost 5 bases and 4 bases respectively, with 21 bases between them. For the CDR3, the DNA is TGTGCCAGCAGCCGATCCCGATTGAGCCTGAATTACAATGAGCAGTTCTTC. As protein: CASSRSRLSLNYNEQFF.

As regards this clone: Other DNA sequences in the sample encode the same CDR3. The chain is built from TRBV25-1 and TRBJ2-5; D is possibly TRBD2 (6 bases). Deletions cut 3 bases from V and 3 bases from J, with 11 bases between. CDR1 and CDR2 (germline): MGHDK, SYGVNS. The CDR3 covers 14 residues. DNA of the CDR3: TGTGCCAGCAGTGAGGGGGGAGTAGAAGAGACCCAGTACTTC. Its translation: CASSEGGVEETQYF.

The rearrangement uses TRBV25-1 and TRBJ2-1, with TRBD2 as a possible D gene (6 bases). Trimming pared 6 bases from V and 3 bases from J, leaving 15 bases between. Per the germline V gene, CDR1 is MGHDK and CDR2 is SYGVNS. CDR3 size: 15 residues. The CDR3 here is CASSFGGLNYNEQFF. CDR3 coding DNA: TGTGCCAGCAGCTTCGGGGGACTGAACTACAATGAGCAGTTCTTC.

This clone was detected once. Here the CDR3 reads CASRKAAEAFF. The CDR3 coding sequence is TGTGCCAGTAGAAAGGCCGCTGAAGCTTTCTTT. The chain combines TRBV19 with TRBJ1-1; D uncertain. The ends were cut back, 6 bases at V and 6 bases at J, with 8 bases in the middle. The germline V gene encodes CDR1 LNHDA and CDR2 SQIVND (reference sequence). CDR3 size: 11 residues.

J is TRBJ2-3 and V is TRBV29-1, with D uncertain. Germline loops: CDR1 SQVTM, CDR2 ANQGSEA. This CDR3 spans 11 amino acids. The V end lost 4 bases, the J end lost 4 bases, and 6 bases lay between the germline ends. As DNA, the CDR3 is TGCAGCGTTGCCGAATCAGATACGCAGTATTTT. Encoded protein: CSVAESDTQYF.

The chain has TRBV23-1 and TRBJ2-1, with a weak D call TRBD1 (6 bases). TRBV23-1 is an open reading frame, and its role is uncertain. This CDR3 comprises 15 residues. V dropped 3 bases and J dropped 0 bases, with 9 bases sitting between them. This CDR3 reads CASSHARGSYNEQFF. Written as DNA, the CDR3 is TGCGCCAGCAGTCACGCCAGGGGCTCCTACAATGAGCAGTTCTTC.

The chain joins TRBV27 to TRBJ2-3, with D uncertain. The CDR3 is 16 amino acids. Germline values: CDR1 MNHEY, CDR2 SMNVEV (reference sequence). The V gene lost 5 bases and the J gene lost 0 bases, with 15 bases spanning the gap. CDR3 in amino acids: CASSATFVSSTDTQYF. The CDR3 DNA sequence: TGTGCCAGCAGTGCTACCTTCGTCTCTAGCACAGATACGCAGTATTTT.